This T cell receptor beta chain was documented in a study of metastatic and nonmetastatic thyroid tumors. The wider study: Peripheral blood and tumor or nodule samples from malignant and benign thyroid patients were compared. Study-level findings and limits: In both blood and tumor samples, TCR beta diversity was reported significantly higher for malignant than benign nodules.

CDR1 is LNHDA, CDR2 SQIVND, per germline (reference sequence). Trimming removed 4 bases from V and 9 bases from J, with 16 bases in between. CDR3 length equals 13 residues. The sample holds a few counts of this clone. Its cognate antigen is unknown. Thyroid surgery was performed in patients who had received no treatment beforehand. Authors' processing steps: For papillary thyroid cancer, a distant-metastasis classifier was constructed from CDR3 differences observed across clinicopathological groups. Using MiXCR, TCRdb re-called clones from the PCR reads. The authors' filters were not applied to this entry. The profile shows thousands of clones, 33% of them singletons.

This chain connects TRBV19 to TRBJ2-7; D unclear. The origin of this receptor is a male donor with papillary thyroid cancer or a benign thyroid nodule (not recorded which). Some clones in this sample may be carry-over from other donors' samples. The sequenced material came from adjacent normal tissue. CDR3 sequence reads: CASSNLLIRRQYF. CDR3 in DNA: TGTGCCAGTAGTAATTTGCTCATCCGCAGGCAGTACTTC.